A single sample is the source of the 30 T cell receptor beta chains below, sequenced in a study of blood T cell repertoires in COVID-19. The table came from immunoSEQ multiplex PCR; TCRdb's copy has only in-frame clones and leaves some out. The sample holds 250,000 to 300,000 clones; more than 70% are singletons and the top ten take approximately 7%. Sequencing was done on a sample of peripheral blood. The receptors shown here come from a woman in her twenties or thirties who had recovered from COVID-19.

The count of this clone is one. This chain uses TRBV21-1 with TRBJ1-6. TRBV21-1 is listed as a pseudogene. This CDR3 contains 15 residues. CDR3 bases: TGTGCCAGCAGCAAAATTCCGATCCGGAATTCACCCCTCCACTTT. Protein product: CASSKIPIRNSPLHF.

The gene calls are TRBV3-1 (or the pseudogene TRBV3-2) and TRBJ1-3; D is perhaps TRBD1 (5 bases). In germline, CDR1 is LGHDT, CDR2 YNNKEL (reference sequence). V lost 1 base and J lost 2, with 9 bases in between. This CDR3 comprises 15 residues. In DNA, the CDR3 is TGTGCCAGCAGCCAAGGGTCCAGGGCTGGAAACACCATATATTTT. Amino acid sequence: CASSQGSRAGNTIYF.

The chain is built from TRBV27 and TRBJ1-3; no definite D call. The germline V gene encodes CDR1 MNHEY and CDR2 SMNVEV (reference sequence). Trimming pared 5 bases from V and 0 bases from J, leaving 17 bases between. This CDR3 region has 17 residues. CDR3 nucleotides: TGTGCCAGCAGTCCGCGGTCCATAGACTTCTCTGGAAACACCATATATTTT. Residues: CASSPRSIDFSGNTIYF.

The gene calls are TRBV28 and TRBJ1-4; TRBD1 aligns across 9 bases. Trimming cost V 8 bases and J 7 bases; bases outside gene matches: 8. This CDR3 is built from 14 residues. Germline CDR1 reads MDHEN; CDR2 reads SYDVKM. CDR3 region: CASREGQGIEKLFF. CDR3 DNA: TGTGCCAGCCGTGAGGGACAGGGCATTGAAAAACTGTTTTTT.

This chain's CDR3 is CASSLGLLTGGTEAFF. The CDR3 DNA is TGTGCCAGCAGCTTAGGCCTCCTTACAGGGGGCACTGAAGCTTTCTTT. The chain couples TRBV7-9 to TRBJ1-1; 8 bases match TRBD1. Germline V gives CDR1 SEHNR, CDR2 FQNEAQ (reference sequence). V lost 1 base, J lost 4 bases, and 8 bases stayed unmatched. This CDR3 is built from 16 residues.

The CDR3 here is CASRVVSGKYEQYF. The CDR3 region has the DNA TGTGCCAGTCGAGTTGTATCGGGAAAATACGAGCAGTACTTC. This chain uses TRBV2 with TRBJ2-7; a possible D gene is TRBD2 (5 bases). This CDR3 region has 14 residues. The V and J ends lost 9 bases and 4 bases respectively, with 19 bases between them. Germline V gives CDR1 SNHLY, CDR2 FYNNEI.

This chain connects TRBV5-1 to TRBJ2-1; D gene unclear. The CDR3 runs 16 residues. Germline V CDR1 and CDR2: SGHRS, YFSETQ. V was clipped by 3 bases and J by 3 bases, with 16 bases between them. The CDR3 reads CASSSQEITGYNEQFF. Written as DNA, the CDR3 is TGCGCCAGCAGCTCGCAAGAAATCACCGGCTACAATGAGCAGTTCTTC.

The V and J genes are TRBV19 and TRBJ1-4; 7 bases are shared with TRBD1. After removal of 3 bases from V and 7 bases from J, the junction contained 11 bases not matched to a gene. The length of the CDR3 is 16 residues. CDR1 is LNHDA, CDR2 SQIVND, per germline (reference sequence). In nucleotides, the CDR3 is TGTGCCAGTAGTATTTCGAGTGGGTACAGGGGTGAAAAACTGTTTTTT. Its protein product is CASSISSGYRGEKLFF.

The chain uses TRBV27 and TRBJ2-7; TRBD1 matches at 9 bases. J was trimmed by 5 bases and V by 6 bases; bases with no gene match: 8. From germline, CDR1 is MNHEY and CDR2 SMNVEV (reference sequence). CDR3 length: 14 residues. The CDR3 sequence is CASSGTGTGNEQYF. CDR3 nucleotide sequence: TGTGCCAGCAGCGGAACCGGGACAGGGAACGAGCAGTACTTC.

The J gene is TRBJ1-1, the V gene TRBV27, with TRBD1 identical over 7 bases. The CDR3 loop spans 13 amino acids. Germline V gene sequence: CDR1 MNHEY, CDR2 SMNVEV (reference sequence). V lost 5 bases, J lost 10 bases, and 10 bases stayed unmatched. CDR3 sequence reads: CASSPHQGERAFF. The CDR3 region has the DNA TGTGCCAGCAGTCCCCACCAGGGGGAGAGAGCTTTCTTT.

This clone was observed a single time. The chain is built from TRBV27 and TRBJ2-1; D may be TRBD2 (5 bases). The CDR3 is 13 amino acids. Germline loops: CDR1 MNHEY, CDR2 SMNVEV (reference sequence). Trimming cost V 8 bases and J 7 bases, with 15 bases left between them. The CDR3 protein is CASLGWSGNEQFF. CDR3 bases: TGTGCCAGCCTCGGGTGGTCGGGGAATGAGCAGTTCTTC.

CDR3 region: CATRDSNYGYTF. The CDR3 DNA reads TGTGCCACCCGGGACAGTAACTATGGCTACACCTTC. The chain employs TRBV19 and TRBJ1-2, with 7 bases aligning to TRBD1. J gave up 1 base and V 10 bases, and 3 bases lay outside the gene matches. Germline V CDR1 and CDR2: LNHDA, SQIVND (reference sequence). The CDR3 runs 12 residues.

The genes are TRBV12-5 and TRBJ1-1; TRBD1 matches 8 bases. The V gene end was trimmed by 1 base and the J gene end by 0 bases; junction bases not matched to a gene: 7. The CDR3 totals 17 residues. In germline, CDR1 is LGHNT, CDR2 FRNRAP. The CDR3 nucleotides read TGTGCTAGTGGTTTGGCTTTGACAGGGGCGGTGAACACTGAAGCTTTCTTT. This translates into CASGLALTGAVNTEAFF.

The chain joins TRBV2 to TRBJ1-4, with TRBD1 as a possible D gene (6 bases). Trimming cost V 6 bases and J 4 bases, with 12 bases left between them. CDR3 size: 14 residues. Germline V lookup: CDR1 SNHLY, CDR2 FYNNEI. The CDR3 DNA reads TGTGCCAGCAGGGTAGGACAGTTTAATGAAAAACTGTTTTTT. Protein: CASRVGQFNEKLFF.

This chain joins TRBV24-1 and TRBJ1-4; D gene ambiguous. Germline CDR1 KGHDR, CDR2 SFDVKD. The CDR3 loop spans 16 amino acids. Trimming left V 0 bases short and J 4 bases short, with 11 bases between. The CDR3 here is CATSDLEGTLNEKLFF. DNA for the CDR3: TGTGCCACCAGTGATTTGGAGGGAACCCTTAATGAAAAACTGTTTTTT.

V usage is TRBV3-1 (or the pseudogene TRBV3-2) and J usage is TRBJ2-2, with D perhaps TRBD1 (5 bases). V lost 3 bases and J lost 11, with 16 bases in between. The CDR3 contains 14 residues. Germline V gene lookup returns CDR1 LGHDT and CDR2 YNNKEL (reference sequence). The CDR3 DNA follows: TGTGCCAGCAGCCACAGGGCCTCCCGCTCCGAGCTGTTTTTT. This translates into CASSHRASRSELFF.

The rearrangement joins TRBV19 to TRBJ1-5; no clear D. Trimming took 1 base from V and 6 from J, leaving 13 bases between them. Germline V gene sequence: CDR1 LNHDA, CDR2 SQIVND (reference sequence). CDR3 size: 15 residues. DNA for the CDR3: TGTGCCAGTAGTATAGTCCCGAGGGATTCTCAGCCCCAGCATTTT. Its translation: CASSIVPRDSQPQHF.

The rearrangement uses TRBV5-6 and TRBJ1-2; D is perhaps TRBD1 (6 bases). The germline V gene has CDR1 SGHDT and CDR2 YYEEEE. The CDR3 has 12 amino acids. Between the trimmed V and J ends, which lost 4 bases and 4 bases, there was a span of 8 bases. The CDR3 reads CASSRGGYGYTF. CDR3 bases: TGTGCCAGCAGCAGAGGGGGCTATGGCTACACCTTC.

The chain is built from TRBV27 and TRBJ2-1; D is uncertain. Germline lookup yields CDR1 MNHEY and CDR2 SMNVEV (reference sequence). The V end was cut by 6 bases, the J end by 3 bases, with 9 bases between. This CDR3 comprises 13 residues. CDR3 amino acids: CASSPYNYNEQFF. The DNA of the CDR3 is TGTGCCAGCAGCCCTTACAACTACAATGAGCAGTTCTTC.

This chain uses TRBV5-1 with TRBJ2-1; a possible D gene is TRBD2 (5 bases). The CDR3 consists of 16 residues. V lost 7 bases and J 0 bases, leaving 17 bases between the germline ends. Germline V gives CDR1 SGHRS, CDR2 YFSETQ. CDR3 nucleotide sequence: TGCGCCAGCGGCTCCGAGGGAGTAAGCTCCTACAATGAGCAGTTCTTC. It yields the protein CASGSEGVSSYNEQFF.

A few counts support this clone. The chain links TRBV4-3 to TRBJ1-2; no clear D. Trimming took off 1 base at V and 2 bases at J, with 8 bases between the two ends. CDR1 and CDR2 (germline): LGHNA, YSLEER. This CDR3 contains 14 residues. The CDR3: CASSQAHGNYGYTF. CDR3 in DNA: TGCGCCAGCAGCCAAGCTCACGGGAACTATGGCTACACCTTC.

The chain combines TRBV6-5 with TRBJ2-7; D perhaps matches TRBD1 (6 bases). In germline, CDR1 is MNHEY, CDR2 SVGAGI. This CDR3 is built from 15 residues. V was shortened by 0 bases and J by 3 bases, with 12 bases between the two germline ends. Here the CDR3 DNA reads TGTGCCAGCAGTTACTCCCCCGAACAGGGCTACGAGCAGTACTTC. Residues: CASSYSPEQGYEQYF.

The V and J genes are TRBV28 and TRBJ2-7; D is unresolved. CDR3 size: 13 residues. V gave up 2 bases and J gave up 1 base, with 6 bases separating them. The germline V gene encodes CDR1 MDHEN and CDR2 SYDVKM. CDR3 loop: CASSLMRSYEQYF. The CDR3 DNA sequence: TGTGCCAGCAGTTTAATGCGTTCCTACGAGCAGTACTTC.

The J gene is TRBJ2-5, the V gene TRBV11-3, with 7 bases fitting TRBD2. J lost 3 bases, V lost 1 base, and 2 bases had no gene match. Germline V gene lookup returns CDR1 SGHNT and CDR2 YENEEA. The CDR3 extends over 14 amino acids. The CDR3 sequence: CASSLGLAEETQYF. The CDR3 region has the DNA TGTGCCAGCAGCTTAGGGCTAGCGGAAGAGACCCAGTACTTC.

The chain employs TRBV4-3 and TRBJ1-2; the match to TRBD1 covers 7 bases. The J segment lost 4 bases and the V segment lost 4 bases, leaving 15 bases of the junction unmatched. The CDR3 is made up of 17 amino acids. Germline CDR1 LGHNA, CDR2 YSLEER. The CDR3 nucleotides read TGCGCCAGCAGCCCTAACCGGGACAGCGGATTTTTCTATGGCTACACCTTC. This encodes CASSPNRDSGFFYGYTF.

This chain joins TRBV9 and TRBJ1-2, with D uncertain. There are 13 residues in the CDR3. Trimming removed 1 base from V and 8 bases from J, with 12 bases in between. Germline V gene sequence: CDR1 SGDLS, CDR2 YYNGEE. The chain's CDR3 is CASSVSGEEGYTF. CDR3 bases: TGTGCCAGCAGCGTATCCGGGGAGGAAGGCTACACCTTC.

The rearrangement links TRBV6-4 to TRBJ2-3; 8 bases agree with TRBD2. After removal of 4 bases from V and 3 bases from J, the junction contained 6 bases not matched to a gene. The CDR3 totals 15 residues. Germline V gives CDR1 MRHNA, CDR2 SNTAGT. CDR3 residues: CASSAGGAVTDTQYF. The CDR3 nucleotides read TGTGCCAGCAGTGCCGGGGGGGCGGTGACAGATACGCAGTATTTT.

J is TRBJ1-2 and V is TRBV9, with D unclear. V lost 3 bases, J lost 3 bases, and 15 bases lay in between. The germline gives CDR1 SGDLS, CDR2 YYNGEE. The CDR3 is made up of 15 amino acids. This CDR3 reads CASSGYTRAHYGYTF. The CDR3 nucleotides are TGTGCCAGCAGCGGCTATACGAGGGCTCACTATGGCTACACCTTC.

The chain links TRBV6-1 to TRBJ1-5; maybe TRBD1 (6 bases). V dropped 1 base and J dropped 0 bases, with 13 bases sitting between them. This CDR3 has 17 amino acids. CDR1 is MNHNS, CDR2 SASEGT, per germline. The CDR3 region is CASSEEDSQYSNQPQHF. CDR3 DNA sequence: TGTGCCAGCAGTGAAGAGGACAGCCAATATAGCAATCAGCCCCAGCATTTT.

This clone is a singleton in its sample. V and J are TRBV6-5 and TRBJ1-2; 8 nucleotides line up with TRBD1. The CDR3 loop spans 15 amino acids. V lost 8 bases, J lost 7 bases, and 15 bases stayed unmatched. CDR1 and CDR2 from the germline V gene are MNHEY and SVGAGI. CDR3 sequence reads: CASAELWTGKAGYTF. The CDR3 bases are TGTGCCAGCGCAGAATTATGGACAGGGAAGGCTGGCTACACCTTC.